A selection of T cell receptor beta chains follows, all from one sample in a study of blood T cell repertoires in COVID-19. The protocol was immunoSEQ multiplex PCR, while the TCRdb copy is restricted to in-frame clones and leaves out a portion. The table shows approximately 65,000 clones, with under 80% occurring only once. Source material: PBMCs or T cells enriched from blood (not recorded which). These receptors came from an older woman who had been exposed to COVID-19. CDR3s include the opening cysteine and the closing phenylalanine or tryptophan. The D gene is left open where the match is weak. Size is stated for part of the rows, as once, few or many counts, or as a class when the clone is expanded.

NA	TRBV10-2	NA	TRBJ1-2	TGCGCCAGCTACGAGGGAGAGGGCGGTGAGGGCTACACCTTC	CASYEGEGGEGYTF
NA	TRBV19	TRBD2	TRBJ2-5	TGTGCCAGTAGTGCCTCACTAGCGGGGTTGGGGGAGACCCAGTACTTC	CASSASLAGLGETQYF
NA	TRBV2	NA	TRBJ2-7	TGTGCCAGCGGGTACAGCTCCTACGAGCAGTACTTC	CASGYSSYEQYF
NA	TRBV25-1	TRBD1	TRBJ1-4	TGTGCCAGCAGTCTTAGTGCAGGGGGAAAAAAACTGTTTTTT	CASSLSAGGKKLFF
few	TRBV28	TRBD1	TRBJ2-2	TGTGCCATGAGGAGACAGGGGGAAACCGGGGAGCTGTTTTTT	CAMRRQGETGELFF
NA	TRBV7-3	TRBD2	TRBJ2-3	TGTGCCAGCAGCCCACGACTAGCGGGGGCCCTTGGGACAGATACGCAGTATTTT	CASSPRLAGALGTDTQYF
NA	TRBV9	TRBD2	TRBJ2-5	TGTGCCAGCAGCGTAGAGGGCGGGACTAGCGGGAAAGAGACCCAGTACTTC	CASSVEGGTSGKETQYF
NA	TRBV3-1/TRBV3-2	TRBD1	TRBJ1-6	TGTGCCAGCAGCCGAGGACAGGGGGTCTTAAATTCACCCCTCCACTTT	CASSRGQGVLNSPLHF
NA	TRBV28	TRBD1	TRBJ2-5	TGTGCCAGCAGTTTTTCGGCAGGACAGGGGGTGGAGACCCAGTACTTC	CASSFSAGQGVETQYF
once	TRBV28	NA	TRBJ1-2	TGTGCCAGTCAACGATCCGGGGGGAGGCGTTCAAGTGGCTACACCTTC	CASQRSGGRRSSGYTF
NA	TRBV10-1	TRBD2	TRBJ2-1	TGCGCCAGCAGTGCGGAGATAGGACTAGCGAACAATGAGCAGTTCTTC	CASSAEIGLANNEQFF
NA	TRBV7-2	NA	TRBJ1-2	TGTGCCAGCAGCTTAGGAGCGGGAGATGGCTACACCTTC	CASSLGAGDGYTF
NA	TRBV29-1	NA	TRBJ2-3	TGCAGCGTTGACACCGTCGGGACTAGCACAGATACGCAGTATTTT	CSVDTVGTSTDTQYF
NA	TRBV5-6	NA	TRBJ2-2	TGTGCCAGCAGAAGACGGACAAACACCGGGGAGCTGTTTTTT	CASRRRTNTGELFF
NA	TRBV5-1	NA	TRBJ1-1	TGCGCCAGCAGCTTGGGCGGGGCGGGCGACACTGAAGCTTTCTTT	CASSLGGAGDTEAFF
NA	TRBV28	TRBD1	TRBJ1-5	TGTGCCAGCAAAGCAGGGGGCAGGGACAATCAGCCCCAGCATTTT	CASKAGGRDNQPQHF
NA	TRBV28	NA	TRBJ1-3	TGTGCCACCCTACCCGACTCGAGCTCTGGAAACACCATATATTTT	CATLPDSSSGNTIYF
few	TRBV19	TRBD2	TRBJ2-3	TGTGCCAGTAGTCTAGCGGGGGGGGATACGCAGTATTTT	CASSLAGGDTQYF
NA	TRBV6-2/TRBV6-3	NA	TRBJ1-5	TGTGCCAGCAGCTCCGCAGGGTTCGGAAGCAATCAGCCCCAGCATTTT	CASSSAGFGSNQPQHF
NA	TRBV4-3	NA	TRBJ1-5	TGCGCCAGCAGCCAAGGGAAGTCGGGGTCCTACTCGAATCAGCCCCAGCATTTT	CASSQGKSGSYSNQPQHF
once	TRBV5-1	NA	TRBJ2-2	TGCGCCAGCAGCTTGGTACGGGGATCGAACACCGGGGAGCTGTTTTTT	CASSLVRGSNTGELFF
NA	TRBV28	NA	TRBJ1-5	TGTGCCAGCAGTCGGGGGGCCCAGCCCCAGCATTTT	CASSRGAQPQHF
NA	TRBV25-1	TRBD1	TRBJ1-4	TGTGCCAGCAGTGAATATGGACAGGGAGGTGAAAAACTGTTTTTT	CASSEYGQGGEKLFF
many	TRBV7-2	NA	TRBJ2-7	TGTGCCAGCAGCCCGGACTTCAGCTCCTACGAGCAGTACTTC	CASSPDFSSYEQYF